The 30 T cell receptor beta chains listed next were all sequenced from one sample in a study of graft-versus-host responses after intestinal transplantation. Using immunoSEQ multiplex PCR, the repertoire was profiled, and TCRdb retains in-frame clones only, with some absent. Of approximately 49,000 clones detected, 85% to 95% appear once; the ten largest clones hold around 0.25%. Their cognate antigens are unknown. This sample comprised unstimulated CD8+ T cells sorted from spleen or lymph node cells, obtained before transplant. These receptor sequences come from a human donor who was the organ donor for an intestinal transplant.

The chain is built from TRBV7-9 and TRBJ1-2; the D gene is possibly TRBD1 (5 bases). CDR1 is SEHNR, CDR2 FQNEAQ, per germline (reference sequence). The CDR3 extends over 13 amino acids. Trimming removed 1 base from V and 4 bases from J, with 7 bases in between. The CDR3 nucleotides are TGTGCCAGCAGCTTAGACGGGACCTATGGCTACACCTTC. This translates into CASSLDGTYGYTF.

The gene calls are TRBV4-2 and TRBJ1-2, with TRBD1 matching 10 bases. The V gene end was trimmed by 0 bases and the J gene end by 6 bases; junction bases not matched to a gene: 1. The CDR3 has 14 residues. Germline assignment: CDR1 LGHNA and CDR2 YNFKEQ. The CDR3 DNA is TGTGCCAGCAGCCAAGACGGGACAGGGGATGGCTACACCTTC. Translating gives CASSQDGTGDGYTF.

This clone has more than one count but fewer than ten. The chain uses TRBV4-3 and TRBJ1-4; D remains unclear. Trimming took 7 bases from V and 1 from J, leaving 13 bases between them. Per germline, CDR1 LGHNA and CDR2 YSLEER. This CDR3 contains 15 residues. The CDR3 coding sequence is TGCGCCAGCAAATTAGGCATCCAAACTAATGAAAAACTGTTTTTT. It specifies CASKLGIQTNEKLFF.

This clone was seen just once. V is TRBV13 and J is TRBJ2-7, with TRBD2 matching 15 bases. Germline CDR1 is PRHDT and CDR2 is FYEKMQ (reference sequence). The CDR3 length is 15 residues. V lost 5 bases to trimming and J lost 11 bases; unmatched junction nucleotides: 10. CDR3 bases: TGTGCCAGCAGCCGGGGACTAGCGGGGGGTACCAGTGAGTACTTC. Its protein product is CASSRGLAGGTSEYF.

The CDR3 DNA reads as TGTGCCAGTAGTATCGCAGGGGTCTCCTACAATGAGCAGTTCTTC. This sequence encodes CASSIAGVSYNEQFF. The chain has TRBV19 and TRBJ2-1; maybe TRBD1 (6 bases). Looked up from germline, CDR1 is LNHDA and CDR2 is SQIVND (reference sequence). There are 15 residues in the CDR3. V lost 3 bases, J lost 0 bases, and 9 bases lay in between. The full variable domain, its missing parts supplied by reference TRBV19 and TRBJ2-1, is DGGITQSPKYLFRKEGQNVTLSCEQNLNHDAMYWYRQDPGQGLRLIYYSQIVNDFQKGDIAEGYSVSREKKESFPLTVTSAQKNPTAFYLCASSIAGVSYNEQFFGPGTRLTVL.

The V and J genes are TRBV28 and TRBJ1-1; the match to TRBD1 covers 9 bases. Germline loops: CDR1 MDHEN, CDR2 SYDVKM. The CDR3 totals 15 residues. The trim removed 1 base at V and 3 bases at J, leaving 3 bases unmatched. The DNA for the CDR3 is TGTGCCAGCAGTTTATTGACAGGGGGATACACTGAAGCTTTCTTT. As protein: CASSLLTGGYTEAFF.

V and J are TRBV4-3 and TRBJ1-1; D is ambiguous. V was trimmed by 0 bases and J by 0 bases, leaving 8 bases between them. The CDR3 sequence is 15 residues long. Germline CDR1 is LGHNA and CDR2 is YSLEER. This CDR3 reads CASSQDREVNTEAFF. For the CDR3, the DNA is TGCGCCAGCAGCCAAGACCGGGAGGTGAACACTGAAGCTTTCTTT.

The rearrangement links TRBV29-1 to TRBJ2-7, with 8 bases lining up with TRBD1. V dropped 4 bases and J dropped 0; count of bases not matched to a gene: 2. CDR3 length: 13 residues. In germline, CDR1 is SQVTM, CDR2 ANQGSEA. The CDR3 DNA is TGCAGCGTTGGACAGGGGAGCTCCTACGAGCAGTACTTC. Translation: CSVGQGSSYEQYF.

The V call is TRBV7-9, the J call TRBJ1-1; TRBD1 is a possible D gene (5 bases). CDR3 length: 17 residues. Trimming took off 2 bases at V and 2 bases at J, with 18 bases between the two ends. Germline lookup yields CDR1 SEHNR and CDR2 FQNEAQ (reference sequence). The CDR3 sequence: CASSLIAGSGKNTEAFF. CDR3 nucleotide sequence: TGTGCCAGCAGCTTAATTGCAGGGTCAGGGAAAAACACTGAAGCTTTCTTT.

Here the CDR3 reads CAISADRQETQYF. The CDR3, as DNA: TGTGCCATCAGTGCGGACCGCCAAGAGACCCAGTACTTC. The V gene is TRBV10-3, the J gene TRBJ2-5; D call uncertain. The germline gives CDR1 ENHRY, CDR2 SYGVKD. V gave up 4 bases and J gave up 1 base, with 7 bases separating them. The CDR3 has 13 residues.

The chain couples TRBV5-4 to TRBJ2-7; maybe TRBD2 (6 bases). Trimming left V 0 bases short and J 5 bases short, with 18 bases between. Per the germline V gene, CDR1 is SGHNT and CDR2 is YYREEE (reference sequence). CDR3 length: 16 amino acids. The DNA for the CDR3 is TGTGCCAGCAGCTTGGGTGGTACCCTAGCGAGCAACGAGCAGTACTTC. Its protein product is CASSLGGTLASNEQYF. Full variable domain (missing parts from reference TRBV5-4 and TRBJ2-7): ETGVTQSPTHLIKTRGQQVTLRCSSQSGHNTVSWYQQALGQGPQFIFQYYREEENGRGNFPPRFSGLQFPNYSSELNVNALELDDSALYLCASSLGGTLASNEQYFGPGTRLTVT.

CDR3 DNA: TGTGCCAGCAGCTTCTGGCGGGGGGAATACACCGGGGAGCTGTTTTTT. It encodes CASSFWRGEYTGELFF. This chain links TRBV5-5 with TRBJ2-2; 8 bases agree with TRBD2. Germline V lookup: CDR1 SGHKS, CDR2 YYEKEE (reference sequence). Trimming cost V 2 bases and J 3 bases; bases outside gene matches: 6. The CDR3 extends over 16 amino acids.

The chain couples TRBV4-3 to TRBJ1-4, with D maybe TRBD1 (5 bases). This CDR3 is built from 21 residues. Germline-derived CDR1 and CDR2 are LGHNA and YSLEER. The V gene lost 3 bases and the J gene lost 8 bases, with 34 bases spanning the gap. CDR3 sequence reads: CASSQEPGAGPSLFDGEKLFF. The CDR3 DNA is TGCGCCAGCAGCCAGGAGCCTGGGGCAGGTCCATCGTTGTTCGATGGCGAAAAACTGTTTTTT.

V gene TRBV7-6 combines with J gene TRBJ2-5; TRBD1 aligns across 7 bases. The DNA end lines up better with TRBJ2-7; the J call may be wrong. This CDR3 has 14 residues. CDR1 SGHVS and CDR2 FNYEAQ come from the germline V gene. In DNA form, the CDR3 reads TGTGCCAGCAGCCCGGGGACAGATACCTACGAGCAGTACTTC. Encoded protein: CASSPGTDTYEQYF.

The chain combines TRBV9 with TRBJ1-5; weak D call: TRBD1 (5 bases). V was shortened by 0 bases and J by 3 bases, with 10 bases between the two germline ends. This CDR3 contains 15 residues. Germline lookup yields CDR1 SGDLS and CDR2 YYNGEE. CDR3 sequence reads: CASSVGGADNQPQHF. The CDR3 nucleotides read TGTGCCAGCAGCGTAGGAGGGGCGGACAATCAGCCCCAGCATTTT.

CDR3 loop: CASSLAGWTGELFF. The CDR3 region has the DNA TGTGCCAGCAGCTTAGCCGGGTGGACCGGGGAGCTGTTTTTT. The J gene is TRBJ2-2, the V gene TRBV11-3, with no clear D. The CDR3 has 14 amino acids. V lost 1 base and J lost 5, with 8 bases in between. The germline V gene has CDR1 SGHNT and CDR2 YENEEA.

The CDR3 bases are TGTGCCAGCAGGATCGGACAGGGGACCTCCGGGGAGCTGTTTTTT. As protein: CASRIGQGTSGELFF. The chain carries TRBV2 and TRBJ2-2; 9 nucleotides match TRBD1. CDR1 is SNHLY, CDR2 FYNNEI, per germline. The trim removed 6 bases at V and 6 bases at J, leaving 8 bases unmatched. The CDR3 loop spans 15 amino acids.

J is TRBJ2-5 and V is TRBV4-1, with D maybe TRBD2 (6 bases). The CDR3 covers 14 residues. The germline gives CDR1 MGHRA, CDR2 YSYEKL. Trimming took off 4 bases at V and 1 base at J, with 10 bases between the two ends. The CDR3 reads CASSLRAGQETQYF. The CDR3 nucleotides read TGCGCCAGCAGCCTCCGAGCGGGCCAAGAGACCCAGTACTTC.

The V call is TRBV11-2, the J call TRBJ2-5, with unresolved D. This CDR3 region has 13 residues. The germline gives CDR1 SGHAT, CDR2 FQNNGV. V shed 2 bases and J shed 3 bases, with 7 bases lying between them. CDR3 DNA: TGTGCCAGCAGCTTAAGGGTTGAAGAGACCCAGTACTTC. The encoded protein is CASSLRVEETQYF.

The chain carries TRBV27 and TRBJ2-7; 11 bases map to TRBD2. This CDR3 contains 16 residues. The V and J ends lost 4 bases and 0 bases, in that order; junction bases with no gene match: 5. CDR1 is MNHEY, CDR2 SMNVEV, per germline (reference sequence). CDR3 sequence: CASSSIAGGRSYEQYF. The CDR3 DNA follows: TGTGCCAGCAGTTCCATAGCGGGGGGGCGCTCCTACGAGCAGTACTTC.

The J gene is TRBJ1-1, the V gene TRBV7-9; D remains unclear. CDR1 SEHNR and CDR2 FQNEAQ come from the germline V gene (reference sequence). V shed 3 bases and J shed 6 bases, with 11 bases lying between them. CDR3 size: 13 residues. Written as DNA, the CDR3 is TGTGCCAGCAGCTTCCAAAAGAGCGCTGAAGCTTTCTTT. Translated: CASSFQKSAEAFF.

This sequence joins TRBV4-3 and TRBJ1-1; D may be TRBD1 (6 bases). V gave up 4 bases and J gave up 0 bases, with 12 bases separating them. Germline V gene data show CDR1 as LGHNA and CDR2 as YSLEER. CDR3 length: 15 residues. CDR3 sequence (DNA): TGCGCCAGCAGCCGAAAAGACAGGCTGAACACTGAAGCTTTCTTT. Amino acid sequence: CASSRKDRLNTEAFF.

The chain couples TRBV7-2 to TRBJ1-2; the D is unclear. V was trimmed by 1 base and J by 2 bases, leaving 14 bases between them. The CDR3 has 16 amino acids. Germline-derived CDR1 and CDR2 are SGHTA and FQGNSA. The CDR3 here is CASSLGPPTENYGYTF. The CDR3 DNA reads TGTGCCAGCAGCTTAGGTCCCCCCACCGAGAACTATGGCTACACCTTC.

This chain uses TRBV7-3 with TRBJ2-3, with TRBD2 as a possible D gene (6 bases). Trimming removed 5 bases from V and 2 bases from J, with 14 bases in between. CDR3 length: 15 residues. Germline V gene lookup returns CDR1 SGHTA and CDR2 FQGTGA. The CDR3 loop reads CASSPLGGDTDTQYF. CDR3 nucleotide sequence: TGTGCCAGCAGCCCCCTGGGGGGAGACACAGATACGCAGTATTTT.

V gene TRBV27 combines with J gene TRBJ2-2; D gene uncertain. V shed 1 base and J shed 0 bases, with 6 bases lying between them. The CDR3 has 15 residues. Germline lookup yields CDR1 MNHEY and CDR2 SMNVEV (reference sequence). The CDR3 nucleotides are TGTGCCAGCAGTTTATACCAGCCGAACACCGGGGAGCTGTTTTTT. Translated: CASSLYQPNTGELFF.

The genes are TRBV5-4 and TRBJ1-4, with a weak D call TRBD1 (5 bases). This CDR3 has 16 residues. The germline V gene encodes CDR1 SGHNT and CDR2 YYREEE (reference sequence). V lost 1 base to trimming and J lost 7 bases, with 17 bases between them. CDR3 amino acids: CASSLSGGPGGEKLFF. The CDR3 DNA follows: TGTGCCAGCAGCTTGTCGGGTGGCCCGGGGGGTGAAAAACTGTTTTTT. Full variable domain (rest looked up from reference TRBV5-4 and TRBJ1-4): ETGVTQSPTHLIKTRGQQVTLRCSSQSGHNTVSWYQQALGQGPQFIFQYYREEENGRGNFPPRFSGLQFPNYSSELNVNALELDDSALYLCASSLSGGPGGEKLFFGSGTQLSVL.

The table lists this clone with a count of one. The chain is built from TRBV7-2 and TRBJ1-6, with TRBD1 identical over 7 bases. Germline V gives CDR1 SGHTA, CDR2 FQGNSA. Trimming at V came to 6 bases and at J to 4 bases, leaving 9 bases not matched to a gene. The CDR3 loop spans 16 amino acids. As DNA, the CDR3 is TGTGCCAGCAGTCCAGACAGGGCCCTTTATAATTCACCCCTCCACTTT. Amino acids: CASSPDRALYNSPLHF.

The chain employs TRBV9 and TRBJ2-1, with TRBD2 identical over 8 bases. Trimming cost V 3 bases and J 0 bases; bases outside gene matches: 5. Germline CDR1 is SGDLS and CDR2 is YYNGEE. This CDR3 is 16 amino acids long. This CDR3 is CASSAKSGSSYNEQFF. The CDR3 coding sequence is TGTGCCAGCAGCGCCAAGAGCGGGAGCTCCTACAATGAGCAGTTCTTC.

On this clone: This same CDR3 is encoded by further DNA sequences in the sample. This chain links TRBV2 with TRBJ1-1; the match to TRBD1 covers 9 bases. The CDR3 runs to 15 residues. Germline lookup yields CDR1 SNHLY and CDR2 FYNNEI. V gave up 0 bases and J gave up 2 bases; unmatched junction bases: 1. The CDR3 protein is CASSEAGQGNTEAFF. The CDR3 DNA sequence: TGTGCCAGCAGTGAAGCGGGACAGGGCAACACTGAAGCTTTCTTT.

V and J are TRBV27 and TRBJ2-7; TRBD2 matches at 8 bases. The V and J ends lost 0 bases and 3 bases, in that order; junction bases with no gene match: 4. The CDR3 has 15 amino acids. Germline V gene data show CDR1 as MNHEY and CDR2 as SMNVEV (reference sequence). DNA for the CDR3: TGTGCCAGCAGTTTATCCGGGGGGGCGAGCTACGAGCAGTACTTC. Amino acids: CASSLSGGASYEQYF.